This T cell receptor beta chain was recovered during a study of beta chain features in type 1 diabetes (dated by TCRdb to between 2018 and 2020). At the level of the whole study: Patients and healthy donors did not differ in mean age, gender distribution, total cell number or subset yield. A total of 90 million to 120 million sorted cells were examined across all samples, and a strong correlation was observed between cell number per subset and RNA yield. Regulatory and stem cell-like memory subsets were isolated from only 8 patients and about 8 healthy donors, whereas naive and central memory subsets came from all 30 or so donors. The study compared TCRB repertoires of sorted circulating CD4+ T cell subsets between recently diagnosed type 1 diabetes patients and matched healthy donors. Study-wide findings and limitations: Because the HLA sub-analyses included only small numbers of individuals, any influence of HLA type on TCRB rearrangement was left unresolved. Because cDNA was sequenced instead of genomic DNA, activated cells with high expression could be over-represented, although the groups did not differ in activation or CD3 levels. Type 1 diabetes patients showed a moderate but significant shortening of TCRB CDR3 length in all four CD4+ subsets. Shorter templates might be favored by PCR, yet because patient and control samples were amplified and corrected together, any such skew would affect both groups equally. Naive, central memory and regulatory TCRB repertoires appeared more similar among patients than among healthy donors. At VDJ recombination sites, type 1 diabetes patients had fewer insertions and more deleted nucleotides, which implies abnormalities in thymic rearrangement.

This clone was seen only a few times. Its specific antigen is unknown. No base qualities exist here, and no much larger clone lies one base off it. The CDR3 spans 13 residues, from the cysteine through the phenylalanine. This entry keeps only the CDR3 DNA: 39 bases, framed from base 1. From V the trimming removes 2 bases and from J it removes 7 bases, while the gene matches leave 3 bases of the junction unaccounted for. For CDR1 and CDR2, the germline V gene lists KGHSH and LQKENI. From each donor, a single peripheral blood sample of approximately 0.11 L on average was drawn into heparinised tubes. A BD FACSAria II and a panel including CD45RO, CCR7, CD25, CD127, CD95 and CD27 were used to sort naive, central memory, regulatory and stem cell-like memory CD4+ T cells. Purity was above 95% for every sorted population. PBMCs were separated immediately by Lymphoprep density gradient centrifugation and were stained directly, without being cultured. Samples were stained and sorted in pairs, with one healthy donor and one patient per experiment, so that batch effects were minimized.

All of the isolated RNA was reverse transcribed with the High Capacity cDNA Reverse Transcription Kit, so expressed TCRB transcripts were sequenced. Deep immunoSEQ sequencing was applied to naive, central memory and regulatory T cell samples, giving an average of approximately 4 million total reads per sample. After sorted cells were lysed in RLT buffer, RNA was extracted with DNase-treated RNeasy Micro or Mini kits, with the choice depending on cell number. Each cell subset was processed on its own to prevent cross-contamination, while patient and healthy donor samples were processed together. The immunoSEQ multiplex PCR was used to amplify TCRB sequences from cDNA, yielding 87-bp fragments that span the CDR3 region. The amplicons were sequenced using the Illumina HiSeq platform. The study's own analysis went as follows. PCR bias was computationally corrected using synthetic template baselines, reads within Hamming distance 2 were collapsed, and singletons that could not be merged were discarded. Reads were aligned against IMGT to assign V, D and J genes, CDR3 length and insertions or deletions at six rearrangement sites. Clonotype counts were normalized to sorted cell number within each subset before computing true diversity and Gini coefficients with the tcR R package. Repertoire sharing was quantified using the overlap coefficient calculated on TCRB nucleotide sequences. As a proxy for the pre-selection repertoire, out-of-frame TCRB sequences from naive cells were analyzed. This is the immuneACCESS table as TCRdb keeps it, with only in-frame sequences that have V and J called. A part of the clones is gone; compared with another copy, unresolved V genes explain less than half, and the rest is unexplained. V and J calls and clone size are those listed in that table; D and trimming were worked out from the DNA. The sample includes about 660,000 clones, with 11% to 15% observed a single time. The biggest ten clones account for 0.03% to 0.04% of the sample.

The sequence links TRBV18 to TRBJ1-2, and 8 bases in between align with TRBD1. This sequence originates from a man aged 18 to 35 with type 1 diabetes. Sequencing used naive CD4+ T cells from blood. This sample's cell subset or site label indicates: true naive CD4+ T cells. In nucleotide form, the sequence is TGTGCCAGCTCACCAGATGACAGGGGTGGCTACACCTTC. Its amino acids are CASSPDDRGGYTF.